This T cell receptor beta chain was obtained from a study of control samples from healthy donors and cancer patients. This clone has more than one count but fewer than ten. The sample has other DNA sequences that encode this CDR3 too. Repertoires were generated with immunoSEQ multiplex PCR, while TCRdb's copy carries only in-frame clones and drops some. The sample contains around 100,000 clones, about 90% of which appear only once. Germline CDR1 reads ENHRY; CDR2 reads SYGVKD. V lost 2 bases, J lost 0 bases, and 4 bases stayed unmatched. The CDR3 consists of 16 residues. Sequenced: blood. The chain combines TRBV10-3 with TRBJ2-1, with 7 bases matching TRBD1. The clonotype comes from a young man in good health. CDR3 nucleotide sequence: TGTGCCATCAGTGAGCCGGGACAGAGCTCCTACAATGAGCAGTTCTTC. The encoded protein is CAISEPGQSSYNEQFF.